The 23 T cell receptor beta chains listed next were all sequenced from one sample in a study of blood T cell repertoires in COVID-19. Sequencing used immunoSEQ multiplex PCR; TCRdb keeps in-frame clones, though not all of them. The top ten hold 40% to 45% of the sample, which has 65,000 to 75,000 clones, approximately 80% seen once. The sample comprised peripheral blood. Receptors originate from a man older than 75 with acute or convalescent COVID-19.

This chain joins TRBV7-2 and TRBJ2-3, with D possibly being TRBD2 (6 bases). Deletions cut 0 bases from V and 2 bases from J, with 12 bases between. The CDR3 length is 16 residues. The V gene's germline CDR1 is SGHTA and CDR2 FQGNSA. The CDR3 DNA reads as TGTGCCAGCAGCTTAGCGGTCGGGGGTAACACAGATACGCAGTATTTT. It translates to CASSLAVGGNTDTQYF.

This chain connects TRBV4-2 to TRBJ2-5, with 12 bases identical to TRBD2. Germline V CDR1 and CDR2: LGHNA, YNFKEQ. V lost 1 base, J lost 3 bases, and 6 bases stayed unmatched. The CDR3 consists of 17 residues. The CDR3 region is CASSQGISSGGEETQYF. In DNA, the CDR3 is TGTGCCAGCAGCCAAGGGATATCTAGCGGGGGGGAAGAGACCCAGTACTTC.

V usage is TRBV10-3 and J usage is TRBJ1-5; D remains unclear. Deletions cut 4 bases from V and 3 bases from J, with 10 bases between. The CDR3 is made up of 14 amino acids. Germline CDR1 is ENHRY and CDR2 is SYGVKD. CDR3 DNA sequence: TGTGCCATCAGTGGTCTCGGTGACAATCAGCCCCAGCATTTT. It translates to CAISGLGDNQPQHF.

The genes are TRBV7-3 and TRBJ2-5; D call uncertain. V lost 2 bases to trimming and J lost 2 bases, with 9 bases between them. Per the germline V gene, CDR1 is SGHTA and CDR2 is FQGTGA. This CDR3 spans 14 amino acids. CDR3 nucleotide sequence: TGTGCCAGCAGCTTATATCCAGTACAAGAGACCCAGTACTTC. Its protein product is CASSLYPVQETQYF.

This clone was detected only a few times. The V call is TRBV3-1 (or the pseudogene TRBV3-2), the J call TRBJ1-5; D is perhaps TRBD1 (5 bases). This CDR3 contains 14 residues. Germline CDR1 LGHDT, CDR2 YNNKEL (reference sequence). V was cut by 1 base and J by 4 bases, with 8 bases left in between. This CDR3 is CASSQGHRNQPQHF. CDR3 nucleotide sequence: TGTGCCAGCAGCCAAGGCCACAGGAATCAGCCCCAGCATTTT.

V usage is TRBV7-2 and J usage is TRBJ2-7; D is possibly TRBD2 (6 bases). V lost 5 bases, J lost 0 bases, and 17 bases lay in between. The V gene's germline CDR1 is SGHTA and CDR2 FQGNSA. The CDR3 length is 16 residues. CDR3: CASSPVEGGISYEQYF. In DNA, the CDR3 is TGTGCCAGCAGCCCCGTCGAGGGAGGTATCTCCTACGAGCAGTACTTC. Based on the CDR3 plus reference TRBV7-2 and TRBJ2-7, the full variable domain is GAGVSQSPSNKVTEKGKDVELRCDPISGHTALYWYRQSLGQGLEFLIYFQGNSAPDKSGLPSDRFSAERTGGSVSTLTIQRTQQEDSAVYLCASSPVEGGISYEQYFGPGTRLTVT.

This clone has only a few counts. CDR3 sequence: CASSLGDTRNQPQHF. The CDR3, as DNA: TGTGCCAGCAGCTTAGGGGACACGAGGAATCAGCCCCAGCATTTT. This chain connects TRBV7-9 to TRBJ1-5; D may be TRBD1 (6 bases). CDR3 length equals 15 residues. The V gene lost 1 base and the J gene lost 4 bases, with 11 bases spanning the gap. Looked up from germline, CDR1 is SEHNR and CDR2 is FQNEAQ (reference sequence).

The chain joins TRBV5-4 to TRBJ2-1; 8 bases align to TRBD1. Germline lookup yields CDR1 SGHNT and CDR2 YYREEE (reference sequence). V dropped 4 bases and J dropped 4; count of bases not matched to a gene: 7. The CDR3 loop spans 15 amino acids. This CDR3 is CASSPTGGGYNEQFF. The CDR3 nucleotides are TGTGCCAGCAGCCCCACAGGGGGTGGTTACAATGAGCAGTTCTTC.

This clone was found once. CDR3 region: CASSSGLKDYNEQFF. CDR3 coding DNA: TGTGCCAGCAGTTCGGGACTAAAAGACTACAATGAGCAGTTCTTC. The chain couples TRBV6-2 or TRBV6-3 to TRBJ2-1, with 7 positions matching TRBD2. Trimming removed 4 bases from V and 3 bases from J; junction bases left unmatched: 6. From germline, CDR1 is MNHEY and CDR2 SVGEGT. The CDR3 spans 15 residues.

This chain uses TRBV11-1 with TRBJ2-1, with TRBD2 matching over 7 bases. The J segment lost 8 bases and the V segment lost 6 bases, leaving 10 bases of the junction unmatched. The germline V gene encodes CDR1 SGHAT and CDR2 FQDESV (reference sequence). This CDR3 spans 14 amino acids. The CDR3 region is CASSPSGFVYEQFF. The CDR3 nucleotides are TGTGCCAGCAGTCCTAGCGGTTTTGTGTATGAGCAGTTCTTC.

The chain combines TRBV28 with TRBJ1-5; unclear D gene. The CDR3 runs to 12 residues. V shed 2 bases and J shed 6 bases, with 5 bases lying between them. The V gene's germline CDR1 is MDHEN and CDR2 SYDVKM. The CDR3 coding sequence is TGTGCCAGCAGTTTACGGGGTCAGCCCCAGCATTTT. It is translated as CASSLRGQPQHF.

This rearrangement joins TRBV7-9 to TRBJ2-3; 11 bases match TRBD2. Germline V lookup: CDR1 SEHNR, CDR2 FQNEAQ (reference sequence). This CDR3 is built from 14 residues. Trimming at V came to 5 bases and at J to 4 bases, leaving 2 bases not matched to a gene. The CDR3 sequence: CASSPGLAADTQYF. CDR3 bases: TGTGCCAGCAGCCCGGGACTAGCGGCAGATACGCAGTATTTT.

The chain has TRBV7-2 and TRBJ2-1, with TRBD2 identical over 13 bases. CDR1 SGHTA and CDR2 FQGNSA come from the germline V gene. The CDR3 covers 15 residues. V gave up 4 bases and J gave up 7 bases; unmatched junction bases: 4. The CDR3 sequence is CASSSTSGRTNEQFF. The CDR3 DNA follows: TGTGCCAGCAGCTCGACTAGCGGGAGGACAAATGAGCAGTTCTTC.

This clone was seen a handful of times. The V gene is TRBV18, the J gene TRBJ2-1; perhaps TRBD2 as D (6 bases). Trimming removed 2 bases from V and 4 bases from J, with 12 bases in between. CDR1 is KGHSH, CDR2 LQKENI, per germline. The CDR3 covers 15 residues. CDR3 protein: CASSPGSGSYNEQFF. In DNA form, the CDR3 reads TGTGCCAGCTCACCAGGAAGCGGGTCTTACAATGAGCAGTTCTTC.

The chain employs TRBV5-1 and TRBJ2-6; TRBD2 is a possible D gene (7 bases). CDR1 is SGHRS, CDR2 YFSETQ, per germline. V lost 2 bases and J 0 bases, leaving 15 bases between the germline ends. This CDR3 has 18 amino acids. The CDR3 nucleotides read TGCGCCAGCAGCTTTAACGGGGGGCCTTTCTCTGGGGCCAACGTCCTGACTTTC. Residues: CASSFNGGPFSGANVLTF.

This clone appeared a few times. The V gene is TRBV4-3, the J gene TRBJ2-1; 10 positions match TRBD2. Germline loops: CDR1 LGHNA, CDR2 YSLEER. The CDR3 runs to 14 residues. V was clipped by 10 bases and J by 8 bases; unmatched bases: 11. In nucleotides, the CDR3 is TGCGCCACCTTCCTAGCGGGAGCCCTCTATGAGCAGTTCTTC. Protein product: CATFLAGALYEQFF.

CDR3 amino acids: CASSPAGRPHDTQYF. CDR3 coding DNA: TGTGCCAGCAGCCCGGCGGGACGGCCCCACGATACGCAGTATTTT. The chain employs TRBV5-8 and TRBJ2-3; D perhaps matches TRBD2 (6 bases). The CDR3 runs 15 residues. The V gene's germline CDR1 is SGHTS and CDR2 YDEGEE. Trimming shortened V by 4 bases and J by 6 bases, and 18 bases separated the two germline ends.

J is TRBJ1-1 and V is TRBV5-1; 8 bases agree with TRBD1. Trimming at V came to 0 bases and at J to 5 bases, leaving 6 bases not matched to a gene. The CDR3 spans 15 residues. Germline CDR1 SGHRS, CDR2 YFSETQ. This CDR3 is CASSLDGQGGTEAFF. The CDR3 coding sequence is TGCGCCAGCAGCTTGGACGGACAGGGTGGAACTGAAGCTTTCTTT.

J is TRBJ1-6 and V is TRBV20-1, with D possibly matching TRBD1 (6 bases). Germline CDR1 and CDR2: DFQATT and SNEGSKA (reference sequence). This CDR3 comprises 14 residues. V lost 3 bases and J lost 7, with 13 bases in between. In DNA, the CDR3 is TGCAGTGCTAGTCGGGGGGCGCGGAATTCACCCCTCCACTTT. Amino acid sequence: CSASRGARNSPLHF.

Here the CDR3 reads CASSPRTGSYEQYF. The DNA for the CDR3 is TGTGCCAGCAGTCCAAGGACAGGGTCCTACGAGCAGTACTTC. The chain joins TRBV25-1 to TRBJ2-7; 8 bases map to TRBD1. V was clipped by 5 bases and J by 1 base; unmatched bases: 4. The CDR3 runs 14 residues. Germline CDR1 is MGHDK and CDR2 is SYGVNS.

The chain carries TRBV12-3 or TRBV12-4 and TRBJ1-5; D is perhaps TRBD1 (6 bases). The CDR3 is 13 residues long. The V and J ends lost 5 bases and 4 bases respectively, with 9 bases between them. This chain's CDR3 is CASSRDRNQPQHF. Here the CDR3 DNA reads TGTGCCAGCAGTAGAGACAGGAATCAGCCCCAGCATTTT.

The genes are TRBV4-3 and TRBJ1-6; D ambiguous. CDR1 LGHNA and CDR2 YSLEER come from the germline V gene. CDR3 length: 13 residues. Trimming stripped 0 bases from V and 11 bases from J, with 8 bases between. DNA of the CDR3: TGCGCCAGCAGCCAAGATAAAAGCCCACCCCTCCACTTT. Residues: CASSQDKSPPLHF.

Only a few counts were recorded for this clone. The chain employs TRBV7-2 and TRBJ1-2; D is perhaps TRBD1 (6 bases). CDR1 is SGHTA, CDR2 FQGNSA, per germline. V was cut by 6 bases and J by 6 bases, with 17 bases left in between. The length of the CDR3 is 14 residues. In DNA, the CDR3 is TGTGCCAGCAGGGGTACAGGGAGACGGAATGGCTACACCTTC. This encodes CASRGTGRRNGYTF. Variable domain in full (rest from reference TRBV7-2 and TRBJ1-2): GAGVSQSPSNKVTEKGKDVELRCDPISGHTALYWYRQSLGQGLEFLIYFQGNSAPDKSGLPSDRFSAERTGGSVSTLTIQRTQQEDSAVYLCASRGTGRRNGYTFGSGTRLTVV.